This T cell receptor (beta chain) was recorded in a study of control samples from healthy donors and cancer patients. The table came from immunoSEQ multiplex PCR; TCRdb's copy has only in-frame clones and leaves some out. Of about 130,000 clones listed, 80% to 95% were seen once; the top ten hold around 5.4%. Trimming removed 4 bases from V and 4 bases from J, with 8 bases in between. This CDR3 has 13 amino acids. The germline V gene has CDR1 LGHDT and CDR2 YNNKEL (reference sequence). The chain links TRBV3-1 (or the pseudogene TRBV3-2) to TRBJ1-5; D is unresolved. The sample consisted of blood. This clonotype was obtained from a man between 18 and 29 years old in good health. Here the CDR3 reads CASSPSGNQPQHF. CDR3 bases: TGTGCCAGCAGCCCCAGTGGGAATCAGCCCCAGCATTTT.